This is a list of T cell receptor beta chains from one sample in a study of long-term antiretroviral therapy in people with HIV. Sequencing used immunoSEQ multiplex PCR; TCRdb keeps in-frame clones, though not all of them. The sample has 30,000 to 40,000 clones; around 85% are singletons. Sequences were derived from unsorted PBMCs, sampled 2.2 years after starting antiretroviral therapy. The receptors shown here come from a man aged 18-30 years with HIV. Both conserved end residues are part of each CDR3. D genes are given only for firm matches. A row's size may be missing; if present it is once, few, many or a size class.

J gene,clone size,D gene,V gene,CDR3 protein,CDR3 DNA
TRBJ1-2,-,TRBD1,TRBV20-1,CSLRGVWGYTF,TGCAGCCTCAGGGGGGTTTGGGGCTACACCTTC
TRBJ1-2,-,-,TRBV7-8,CASSLTQANYGYTF,TGTGCCAGCAGCTTGACACAGGCTAACTATGGCTACACCTTC
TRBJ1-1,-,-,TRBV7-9,CASSLWEGGTEAFF,TGTGCCAGCAGCTTATGGGAGGGAGGCACTGAAGCTTTCTTT
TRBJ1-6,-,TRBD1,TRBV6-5,CASSSLGTGGNPLHF,TGTGCCAGCAGTTCCCTCGGGACAGGGGGGAATCCCCTCCACTTT
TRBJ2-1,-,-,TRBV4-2,CASSYAWEQFF,TGTGCCAGCAGCTATGCTTGGGAGCAGTTCTTC
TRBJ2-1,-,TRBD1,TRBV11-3,CASSSAGGAGSEQFF,TGTGCCAGCAGCTCGGCAGGGGGCGCTGGCAGTGAGCAGTTCTTC
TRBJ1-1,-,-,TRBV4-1,CASSQDRNTEAFF,TGCGCCAGCAGCCAGGACAGAAACACTGAAGCTTTCTTT
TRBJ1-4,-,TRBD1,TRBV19,CATTGTGGEKLFF,TGTGCCACCACCGGGACAGGGGGAGAAAAACTGTTTTTT
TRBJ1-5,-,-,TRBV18,CASSGQINQPQHF,TGTGCCAGCTCCGGACAGATCAATCAGCCCCAGCATTTT
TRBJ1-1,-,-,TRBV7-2,CASSLGAAGLVTEAFF,TGTGCCAGCAGCTTAGGGGCCGCCGGTCTTGTCACTGAAGCTTTCTTT
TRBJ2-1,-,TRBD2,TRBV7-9,CASSFPSGGRHEQFF,TGTGCCAGCAGTTTCCCTAGCGGGGGAAGACATGAGCAGTTCTTC
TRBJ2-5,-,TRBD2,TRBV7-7,CASSLGLAGAETQYF,TGTGCTAGCAGCTTAGGGCTAGCGGGAGCAGAGACCCAGTACTTC
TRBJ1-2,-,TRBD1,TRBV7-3,CASSPGQPRVYGYTF,TGTGCCAGCAGCCCGGGACAGCCAAGGGTCTATGGCTACACCTTC
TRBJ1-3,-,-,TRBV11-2,CASSLNRAGNTIYF,TGTGCCAGCAGCTTAAACAGAGCGGGAAACACCATATATTTT
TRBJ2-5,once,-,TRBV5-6,CASSTPDETQYF,TGTGCCAGCAGCACGCCGGACGAGACCCAGTACTTC
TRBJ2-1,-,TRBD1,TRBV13,CATSIGQGPIYHLYNEQFF,TGTGCCACCTCAATTGGACAGGGACCAATCTATCACCTTTACAATGAGCAGTTCTTC
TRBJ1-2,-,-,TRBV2,CASSAGRKGYGYTF,TGTGCCAGCAGTGCTGGCCGGAAGGGCTATGGCTACACCTTC
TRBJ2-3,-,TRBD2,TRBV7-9,CASASPGREGQAPDTQYF,TGTGCCAGCGCCTCCCCGGGGCGGGAGGGCCAGGCCCCAGATACGCAGTATTTT
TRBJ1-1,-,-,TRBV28,CATQGAFF,TGTGCCACCCAAGGAGCTTTCTTT
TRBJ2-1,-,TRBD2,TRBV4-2,CASSHGLAGSEQFF,TGTGCCAGCAGCCACGGACTAGCGGGGAGTGAGCAGTTCTTC
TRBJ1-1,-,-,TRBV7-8,CASRRSILAREAFF,TGTGCCAGCAGAAGATCAATTCTAGCTCGTGAAGCTTTCTTT
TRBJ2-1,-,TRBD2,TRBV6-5,CASSYAGDKEQFF,TGTGCCAGCAGTTATGCGGGGGATAAAGAGCAGTTCTTC
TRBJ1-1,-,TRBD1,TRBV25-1,CASSPQDRVDTEAFF,TGTGCCAGCAGCCCACAGGACAGGGTCGACACTGAAGCTTTCTTT
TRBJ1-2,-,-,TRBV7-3,CASSDWSGNGYTF,TGTGCCAGCAGCGATTGGTCAGGGAACGGCTACACCTTC
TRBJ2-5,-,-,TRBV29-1,CSVEQGETQYF,TGCAGCGTTGAGCAGGGGGAGACCCAGTACTTC
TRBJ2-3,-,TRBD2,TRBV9,CASSVLAGGTDTQYF,TGTGCCAGCAGCGTCCTAGCGGGGGGCACGGATACGCAGTATTTT
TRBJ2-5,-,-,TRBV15,CATSLWTGDQETQYF,TGTGCCACCTCGCTTTGGACTGGCGACCAAGAGACCCAGTACTTC
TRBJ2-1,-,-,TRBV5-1,CASSLDSEQFF,TGCGCCAGCAGCTTGGACAGTGAGCAGTTCTTC
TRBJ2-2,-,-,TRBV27,CASSLWGGNTGELFF,TGTGCCAGCAGTTTGTGGGGTGGGAACACCGGGGAGCTGTTTTTT
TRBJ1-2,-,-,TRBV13,CASTNTDSGYTF,TGTGCCAGCACCAATACAGACTCTGGCTACACCTTC
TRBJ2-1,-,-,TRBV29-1,CSVEGPDEQFF,TGCAGCGTTGAAGGACCAGATGAGCAGTTCTTC
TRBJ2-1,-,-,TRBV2,CASSPRGDLDEQFF,TGTGCCAGCAGCCCGAGAGGGGACTTGGATGAGCAGTTCTTC
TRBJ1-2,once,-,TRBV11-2,CASSWTGTNYGYTF,TGTGCCAGCAGCTGGACGGGTACCAACTATGGCTACACCTTC
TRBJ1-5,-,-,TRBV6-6,CASSYSHSNQPQHF,TGTGCCAGCAGTTACTCGCATAGCAATCAGCCCCAGCATTTT
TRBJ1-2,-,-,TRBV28,CASSVPGRNYGYTF,TGTGCCAGCAGCGTACCGGGAAGAAACTATGGCTACACCTTC
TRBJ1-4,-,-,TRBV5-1,CASSLWGTNEKLFF,TGCGCCAGCAGCTTGTGGGGTACTAATGAAAAACTGTTTTTT
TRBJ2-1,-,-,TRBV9,CASSVSGGLNEQFF,TGTGCCAGCAGCGTATCGGGGGGCTTGAATGAGCAGTTCTTC
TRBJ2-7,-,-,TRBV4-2,CASSQDGKGEYF,TGTGCCAGCAGCCAAGATGGAAAGGGGGAGTACTTC
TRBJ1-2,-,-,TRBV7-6,CASSRGGGGYGYTF,TGTGCCAGCAGCCGGGGCGGGGGAGGGTATGGCTACACCTTC
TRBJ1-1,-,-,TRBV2,CASSPMSNTEAFF,TGTGCCAGCAGTCCAATGTCGAACACTGAAGCTTTCTTT
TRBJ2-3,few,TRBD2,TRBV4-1,CASRLAAAPGDTQYF,TGCGCCAGCAGGCTAGCGGCGGCCCCAGGGGATACGCAGTATTTT
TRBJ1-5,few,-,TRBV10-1,CASSESGGRGNQPQHF,TGCGCCAGCAGTGAGTCGGGGGGTCGCGGCAATCAGCCCCAGCATTTT
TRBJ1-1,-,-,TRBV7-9,CASSSQGNTEAFF,TGTGCCAGCAGCTCGCAAGGTAACACTGAAGCTTTCTTT
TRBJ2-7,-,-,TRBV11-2,CASSLGRESEQYF,TGTGCCAGCAGCTTAGGCAGGGAGAGCGAGCAGTACTTC
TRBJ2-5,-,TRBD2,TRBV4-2,CASSQVVGRGGGETQYF,TGTGCCAGCAGCCAAGTGGTCGGGCGGGGGGGAGGCGAGACCCAGTACTTC
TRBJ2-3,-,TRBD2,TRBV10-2,CASEEVLAGGTDTQYF,TGCGCCAGTGAAGAAGTACTAGCGGGGGGCACAGATACGCAGTATTTT
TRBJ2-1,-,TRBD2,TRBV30,CAWSWAGGPYNEQFF,TGTGCCTGGAGTTGGGCGGGGGGCCCCTACAATGAGCAGTTCTTC
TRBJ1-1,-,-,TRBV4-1,CASSQVSRTSQFFF,TGCGCCAGCAGCCAAGTATCCCGGACATCCCAATTTTTCTTT
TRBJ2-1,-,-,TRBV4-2,CASSPEGQGRDNEQFF,TGTGCCAGCAGCCCCGAGGGGCAGGGGAGGGACAATGAGCAGTTCTTC